The TCR beta chain under discussion was sequenced for a study of early stage breast cancer tumors. Study outcomes and limitations: Commonly generated sequences made up most enriched TCRB sequences shared between patients. Bulk DNA sequencing of unsorted cells missed chain pairing and markers.

This CDR3 spans 13 amino acids. The ends were cut back, 2 bases at V and 6 bases at J, with 10 bases in the middle. Germline lookup yields CDR1 MNHEY and CDR2 SVGAGI. For this clone: What it recognizes is unknown.

Roughly 18-50 mg of tissue was diced for each tumor. The table came from immunoSEQ multiplex PCR; TCRdb's copy has only in-frame clones and leaves some out. The table has around 30,000 clones, more than 65% seen once; the top ten hold about a tenth. The sequencing input was breast tumor tissue. The clonotype was recovered from a person aged 30-39 years with breast cancer. V usage is TRBV6-5 and J usage is TRBJ1-2; no definite D call. The CDR3 is CASSYANSHGYTF. CDR3 coding DNA: TGTGCCAGCAGTTACGCGAACAGCCATGGCTACACCTTC.